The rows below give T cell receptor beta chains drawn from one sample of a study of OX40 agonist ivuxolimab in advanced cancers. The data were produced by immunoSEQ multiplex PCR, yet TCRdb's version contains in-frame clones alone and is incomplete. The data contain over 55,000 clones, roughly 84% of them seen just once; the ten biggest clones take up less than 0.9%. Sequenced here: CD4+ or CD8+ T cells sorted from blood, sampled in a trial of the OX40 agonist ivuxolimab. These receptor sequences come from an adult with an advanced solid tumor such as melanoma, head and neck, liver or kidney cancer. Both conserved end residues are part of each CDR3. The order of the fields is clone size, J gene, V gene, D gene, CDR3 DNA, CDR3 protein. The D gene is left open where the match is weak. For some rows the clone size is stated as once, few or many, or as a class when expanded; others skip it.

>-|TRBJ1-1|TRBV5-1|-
TGCGCCAGCAGCTTGGGGGACACTGAAGCTTTCTTT
CASSLGDTEAFF
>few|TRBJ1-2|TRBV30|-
TGTGCCTGGAGTGTAAATTCCGTCCTCAACTATGGCTACACCTTC
CAWSVNSVLNYGYTF
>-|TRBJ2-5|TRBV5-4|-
TGTGCCAGCAGCTTGGTGTCAGCCCAAGAGACCCAGTACTTC
CASSLVSAQETQYF
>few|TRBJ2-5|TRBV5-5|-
TGTGCCAGCAGCTGGAGGGACGTGGGACGGACCGGGGAGACCCAGTACTTC
CASSWRDVGRTGETQYF
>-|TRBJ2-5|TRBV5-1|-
TGCGCCAGCAGCCTAGGGACGGGAGAGACCCAGTACTTC
CASSLGTGETQYF
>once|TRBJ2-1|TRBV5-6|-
TGTGCCAGCAGTCCTTATCCGAATGAGCAGTTCTTC
CASSPYPNEQFF
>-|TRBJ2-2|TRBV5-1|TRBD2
TGCGCCAGCAGCTTGGGACTAGCGGGAGGCCGGTTCGGGGAGCTGTTTTTT
CASSLGLAGGRFGELFF
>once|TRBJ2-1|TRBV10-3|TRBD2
TGTGCCATCGGAAGGACTAGCGGGAATGTATACAATGAGCAGTTCTTC
CAIGRTSGNVYNEQFF
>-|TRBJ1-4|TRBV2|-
TGTGCCACGAGGGGGATTAATGAAAAACTGTTTTTT
CATRGINEKLFF
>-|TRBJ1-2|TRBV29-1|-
TGCAGCGCCCCAGGGTATGGCTACACCTTC
CSAPGYGYTF
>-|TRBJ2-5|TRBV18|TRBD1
TGTGCCAGCTCACCACCGGACGGGACAGCAACTGGGGAGACCCAGTACTTC
CASSPPDGTATGETQYF
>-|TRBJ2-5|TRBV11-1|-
TGTGCCAGCAGCTTATTATCGGAGACCCAGTACTTC
CASSLLSETQYF
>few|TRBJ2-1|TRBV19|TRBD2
TGTGCCAGTAGTATCTGGACTAGCGGGGGGCTTTCCTACAATGAGCAGTTCTTC
CASSIWTSGGLSYNEQFF
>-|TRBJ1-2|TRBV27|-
TGTGCCAGCAGTCCACCCCCGGGACGGAGAAACTATGGCTACACCTTC
CASSPPPGRRNYGYTF
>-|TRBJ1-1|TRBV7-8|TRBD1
TGTGCCAGCAGCGGAAGGACAGGGGGCACTGAAGCTTTCTTT
CASSGRTGGTEAFF
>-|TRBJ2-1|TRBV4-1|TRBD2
TGCGCCAGCAGCCAAGATAGGCTAGCGGATGAGCAGTTCTTC
CASSQDRLADEQFF
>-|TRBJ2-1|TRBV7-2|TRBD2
TGTGCCAGCAGCTTAGCCCCACTAGCGGGGGGGCGAAGAGATGAGCAGTTCTTC
CASSLAPLAGGRRDEQFF
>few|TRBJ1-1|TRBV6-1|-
TGTGCCAGCAGTTGGGCAGGGCAAGCTTTCTTT
CASSWAGQAFF
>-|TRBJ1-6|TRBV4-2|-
TGTGCCAGCAGCCAAGTTGGTCACGGGGGAGAATCACCCCTCCACTTT
CASSQVGHGGESPLHF
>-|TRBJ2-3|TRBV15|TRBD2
TGTGCCACCAGCAGAGATGGGACTAGGGAAAATACGCAGTATTTT
CATSRDGTRENTQYF
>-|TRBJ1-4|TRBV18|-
TGTGCCAGCTCACTTCGACAGACTCCCAATGAAAAACTGTTTTTT
CASSLRQTPNEKLFF
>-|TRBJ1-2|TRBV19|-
TGTGCCAGTAGTATTTCACCGGGCTATGGCTACACCTTC
CASSISPGYGYTF
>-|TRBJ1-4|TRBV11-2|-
TGTGCCAGCAGCTTAGATGGGGGGGCTAATGAAAAACTGTTTTTT
CASSLDGGANEKLFF
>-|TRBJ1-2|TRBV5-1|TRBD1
TGCGCCAGCAGCGTACAGGGGGCTAACTATGGCTACACCTTC
CASSVQGANYGYTF
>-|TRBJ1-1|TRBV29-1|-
TGCAGCGTCGCCAGGGTGGGCGGTGAAGCTTTCTTT
CSVARVGGEAFF
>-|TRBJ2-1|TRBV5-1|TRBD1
TGCGCCAGCAGCTTAAGGGGACAGGGTTCCTACAATGAGCAGTTCTTC
CASSLRGQGSYNEQFF
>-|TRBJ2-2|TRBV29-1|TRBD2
TGCAGCGTTAGACGGGGGGGTAAGGGCACCGGGGAGCTGTTTTTT
CSVRRGGKGTGELFF
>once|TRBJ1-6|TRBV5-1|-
TGCGCCAGCAGCTTGGCCGCCGGGACGAGGGATCCACCCCTCCACTTT
CASSLAAGTRDPPLHF
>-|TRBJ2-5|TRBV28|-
TGTGCCAGCAGTTTGACAGGAGGCCAAGAGACCCAGTACTTC
CASSLTGGQETQYF
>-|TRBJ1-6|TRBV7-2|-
TGTGCCAGCAGCACCTCAGGGTCTTCTGGTTCACCCCTCCACTTT
CASSTSGSSGSPLHF
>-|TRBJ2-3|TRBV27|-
TGTGCCAGCAGTTCCCACACAGATACGCAGTATTTT
CASSSHTDTQYF
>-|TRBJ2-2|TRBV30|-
TGTGCCAGCATTAATCCGCGGGGTGGCACCGGGGAGCTGTTTTTT
CASINPRGGTGELFF
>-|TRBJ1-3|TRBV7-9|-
TGTGCCAGCAGCAGGGGAAATGGAAACACCATATATTTT
CASSRGNGNTIYF
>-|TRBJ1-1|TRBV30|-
TGTGCCTGGGGTAAAGGTACTTTGAACACTGAAGCTTTCTTT
CAWGKGTLNTEAFF
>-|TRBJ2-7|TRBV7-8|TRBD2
TGTGCCAGCAGCTTAGTAGGCGGGAGGGTCCACGAGCAGTACTTC
CASSLVGGRVHEQYF
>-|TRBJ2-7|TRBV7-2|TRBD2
TGTGCCAGCAGCCTAGAGCGGGGATCCTACGAGCAGTACTTC
CASSLERGSYEQYF
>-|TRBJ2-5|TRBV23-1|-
TGCGCCAGCATAGCATCGCTCGCGGACGACCAAGAGACCCAGTACTTC
CASIASLADDQETQYF
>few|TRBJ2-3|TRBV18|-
TGTGCCAGCTCACCGAATGCCTACGGGGAAGATACGCAGTATTTT
CASSPNAYGEDTQYF
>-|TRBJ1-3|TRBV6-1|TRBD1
TGTGCCAGCAGTGGGACAGGGGGCAGGGGGGGAAACACCATATATTTT
CASSGTGGRGGNTIYF
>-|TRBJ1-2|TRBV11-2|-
TGTGCCAGCAGCTTAGGGGCAGACAGGTCGGCCTACACCTTC
CASSLGADRSAYTF
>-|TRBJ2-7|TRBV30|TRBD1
TGTGCCGGAAGTCGGGACAGGGGTTACGAGCAGTACTTC
CAGSRDRGYEQYF
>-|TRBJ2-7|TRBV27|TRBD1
TGTGCCAGCAGTTCGGACAGGGTCGAGCAGTACTTC
CASSSDRVEQYF
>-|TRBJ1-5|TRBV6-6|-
TGTGCCAGCAGTTTCTCTAGGTATAGCAATCAGCCCCAGCATTTT
CASSFSRYSNQPQHF
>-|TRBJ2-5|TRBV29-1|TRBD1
TGCAGCGGGGCACCGACAGGGGGCGCAGAGACCCAGTACTTC
CSGAPTGGAETQYF
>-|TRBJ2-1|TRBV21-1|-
TGTGCCAGCAGCAAGCTAGCGGGCAATGAGCAGTTCTTC
CASSKLAGNEQFF
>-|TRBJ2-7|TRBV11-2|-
TGTGCCAGCAGCCCAACCTCTGTTGCCTACGAGCAGTACTTC
CASSPTSVAYEQYF
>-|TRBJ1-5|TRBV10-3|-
TGTGCCATCAGTGAAGGGGGGGGTTTCGGCAATCAGCCCCAGCATTTT
CAISEGGGFGNQPQHF
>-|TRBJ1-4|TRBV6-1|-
TGTGCCAGCAGTGTCGACAGGATAGCTAATGAAAAACTGTTTTTT
CASSVDRIANEKLFF
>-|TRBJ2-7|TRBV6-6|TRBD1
TGTGCCAGCGCAAGGGACAGATCGACGCTGCAGTACTTC
CASARDRSTLQYF
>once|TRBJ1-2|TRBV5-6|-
TGTGCCAGCAGCTTGGGAGGGACGGTGAACTATGGCTACACCTTC
CASSLGGTVNYGYTF